This T cell receptor beta chain was captured in a study of T cells after yellow fever vaccination. Whole-study context: Any fraction with a low cell number was prepared using SMART-Seq v4 Ultra Low Input.

General study points: In post-booster samples, most primary-vaccination clones reappeared (around 95% CD4, roughly 88% CD8). Researchers report a weaker secondary response that nonetheless peaked faster, day 5 versus 15.

Only a few counts were recorded for this clonotype. No antigen is known for it. Template-switching 5'RACE yielded the TCR cDNA; a universal primer site and UMIs were added in the process. Each CDR3 protein is one row after TCRdb ran MiXCR on the 5' RACE reads. Of 78,000 or so distinct CDR3 sequences in the sample, more than 5.5% are singletons; the top ten hold approximately 30%. The germline CDR1 and CDR2 sequences are SGHTA and FQGNSA. This CDR3 contains 16 residues. V was pared by 0 bases and J by 2 bases, with 12 bases between. The receptor was derived from a man between 18 and 29 years old who received the YFV17D yellow fever vaccine. This sample comprised CD8+ T cells sorted from PBMCs, obtained about 10 days after the first yellow fever vaccination. The rearrangement uses TRBV7-2 and TRBJ2-3; D is perhaps TRBD2 (5 bases). CDR3 sequence reads: CASSLAEARTTDTQYF. In DNA, the CDR3 is TGTGCCAGCAGCTTAGCGGAGGCCCGGACCACAGATACGCAGTATTTT.